A selection of T cell receptor beta chains follows, all from one sample in a study of T cell clonotyping in hematopoietic cell transplantation. Produced via immunoSEQ multiplex PCR; TCRdb's table is partial and in-frame only. The top ten clones hold approximately 7.8% of a sample with 10,000 to 15,000 clones, just under 95% of them seen once. Specimen: PBMCs, collected 100 days after allogeneic stem cell transplant. The receptors stem from a female patient aged 45 to 65 who had an allogeneic stem cell transplant from an unrelated donor, so the T cells may come from the graft donor. Some clones in this sample may be carry-over from other donors' samples. CDR3s include the opening cysteine and the closing phenylalanine or tryptophan. Each record gives: clone size, J gene, V gene, D gene, CDR3 length, CDR3 DNA, CDR3 protein. A D gene is named only where the DNA matches it firmly. Rows give clone size only sometimes, using once, few, many, or a class for an expanded clone.

size: once
J: TRBJ2-2
V: TRBV7-2
D: .
length: 15
DNA: TGTGCCAGCAGCTTCGCCGGGACGGAGGCCGGGGAGCTGTTTTTT
CDR3: CASSFAGTEAGELFF

size: .
J: TRBJ1-5
V: TRBV6-1
D: TRBD1
length: 15
DNA: TGTGCCAGCAGTGAAAGTAGACAGGGGAAGGTAGCCCAGCATTTT
CDR3: CASSESRQGKVAQHF

size: once
J: TRBJ1-1
V: TRBV28
D: .
length: 16
DNA: TGTGCCAGCCCTCCCCCCGAAGGGGACCTGAACACTGAAGCTTTCTTT
CDR3: CASPPPEGDLNTEAFF

size: .
J: TRBJ2-3
V: TRBV19
D: .
length: 16
DNA: TGTGCCAGTAGTCCGCAGACTAGTTGGTCCACAGATACGCAGTATTTT
CDR3: CASSPQTSWSTDTQYF

size: .
J: TRBJ2-7
V: TRBV7-8
D: TRBD1
length: 15
DNA: TGTGCCAGCAGCTTATCTGAGACAGGGGCCTACGAGCAGTACTTC
CDR3: CASSLSETGAYEQYF

size: .
J: TRBJ1-2
V: TRBV7-2
D: .
length: 16
DNA: TGTGCCAGCAGCCCCTGGACAGCCAGTAACGTTTATGGCTACACCTTC
CDR3: CASSPWTASNVYGYTF

size: .
J: TRBJ1-1
V: TRBV5-1
D: .
length: 14
DNA: TGCGCCAGCAGCTTGGCCAGGGGAAACACTGAAGCTTTCTTT
CDR3: CASSLARGNTEAFF

size: .
J: TRBJ1-2
V: TRBV6-5
D: .
length: 15
DNA: TGTGCCAGCAGTTATAGGGACCAGGGGAGGAATGGCTACACCTTC
CDR3: CASSYRDQGRNGYTF

size: .
J: TRBJ1-1
V: TRBV7-6
D: .
length: 15
DNA: TGTGCCAGCAGCTTAGCGCCAGGCCGGGGCACTGAAGCTTTCTTT
CDR3: CASSLAPGRGTEAFF

size: .
J: TRBJ2-5
V: TRBV28
D: TRBD2
length: 16
DNA: TGTGCCAGCAGGGGGGAAATAGCGGGGCTCGGGGAGACCCAGTACTTC
CDR3: CASRGEIAGLGETQYF

size: medium-sized
J: TRBJ1-2
V: TRBV5-4
D: .
length: 13
DNA: TGTGCCAGCAGCTCCGGGGGGAGTGGTGGCTACACCTTC
CDR3: CASSSGGSGGYTF

size: .
J: TRBJ1-1
V: TRBV6-5
D: .
length: 13
DNA: TGTGCCAGCAGCCCTCACAAGAACACTGAAGCTTTCTTT
CDR3: CASSPHKNTEAFF

size: .
J: TRBJ2-3
V: TRBV2
D: .
length: 12
DNA: TGTGCCAGCAGCCAGGGCACAGATACGCAGTATTTT
CDR3: CASSQGTDTQYF

size: .
J: TRBJ1-1
V: TRBV11-2
D: .
length: 15
DNA: TGTGCCAGCAGCTTAGGACCGGTTGGATACACTGAAGCTTTCTTT
CDR3: CASSLGPVGYTEAFF

size: once
J: TRBJ2-2
V: TRBV25-1
D: .
length: 17
DNA: TGTGCCAGCAGTGAATCGGGAGTGACAACGAACACCGGGGAGCTGTTTTTT
CDR3: CASSESGVTTNTGELFF

size: .
J: TRBJ1-1
V: TRBV7-8
D: .
length: 14
DNA: TGTGCCAGCAGCCCCCTTAATGGGCCCACTGAAGCTTTCTTT
CDR3: CASSPLNGPTEAFF

size: .
J: TRBJ2-7
V: TRBV2
D: TRBD1
length: 14
DNA: TGTGCCAGCACCACGACAGGGGGTCGGTACGAGCAGTACTTC
CDR3: CASTTTGGRYEQYF

size: .
J: TRBJ2-3
V: TRBV2
D: TRBD1
length: 18
DNA: TGTGCCAGCAGTTCCGGGACAGGGGCACAGACGGACACAGATACGCAGTATTTT
CDR3: CASSSGTGAQTDTDTQYF

size: .
J: TRBJ2-1
V: TRBV11-2
D: TRBD2
length: 17
DNA: TGTGCCAGCAGCTTAGGGACTAGCGGGAGAACAGGAAATGAGCAGTTCTTC
CDR3: CASSLGTSGRTGNEQFF

size: .
J: TRBJ1-6
V: TRBV6-5
D: .
length: 14
DNA: TGTGCCAGCAGTTACGACGGAATAAATTCACCCCTCCACTTT
CDR3: CASSYDGINSPLHF